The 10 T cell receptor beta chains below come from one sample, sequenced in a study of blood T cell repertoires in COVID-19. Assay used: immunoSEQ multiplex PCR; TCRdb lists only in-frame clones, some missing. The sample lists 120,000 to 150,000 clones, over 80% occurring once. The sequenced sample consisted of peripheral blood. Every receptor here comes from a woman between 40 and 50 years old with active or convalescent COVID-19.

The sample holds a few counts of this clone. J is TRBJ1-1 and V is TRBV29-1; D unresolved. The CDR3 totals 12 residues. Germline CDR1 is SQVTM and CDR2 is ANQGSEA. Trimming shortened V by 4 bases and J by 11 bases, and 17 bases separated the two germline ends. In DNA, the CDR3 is TGCAGCGTTGTTGGCCGGGGAACATGGGCTTTCTTT. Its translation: CSVVGRGTWAFF.

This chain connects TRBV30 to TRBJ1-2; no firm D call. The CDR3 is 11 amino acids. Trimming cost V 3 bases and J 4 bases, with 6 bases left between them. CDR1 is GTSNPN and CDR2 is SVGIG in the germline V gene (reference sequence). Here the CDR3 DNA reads TGTGCCTGGAGGGGAGGCTATGGCTACACCTTC. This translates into CAWRGGYGYTF. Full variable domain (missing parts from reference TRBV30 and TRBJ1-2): SQTIHQWPATLVQPVGSPLSLECTVEGTSNPNLYWYRQAAGRGLQLLFYSVGIGQISSEVPQNLSASRPQDRQFILSSKKLLLSDSGFYLCAWRGGYGYTFGSGTRLTVV.

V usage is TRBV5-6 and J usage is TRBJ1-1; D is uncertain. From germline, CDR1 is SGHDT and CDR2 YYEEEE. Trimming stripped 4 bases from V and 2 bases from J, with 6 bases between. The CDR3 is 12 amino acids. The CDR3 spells CASSLPNTEAFF. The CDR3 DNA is TGTGCCAGCAGCCTACCCAACACTGAAGCTTTCTTT.

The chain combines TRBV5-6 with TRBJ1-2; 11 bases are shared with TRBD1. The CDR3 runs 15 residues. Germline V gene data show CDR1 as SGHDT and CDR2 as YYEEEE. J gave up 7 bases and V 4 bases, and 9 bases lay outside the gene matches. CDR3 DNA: TGTGCCAGCAGCACGGGGACAGGGGGAAAGGTTGGCTACACCTTC. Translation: CASSTGTGGKVGYTF.

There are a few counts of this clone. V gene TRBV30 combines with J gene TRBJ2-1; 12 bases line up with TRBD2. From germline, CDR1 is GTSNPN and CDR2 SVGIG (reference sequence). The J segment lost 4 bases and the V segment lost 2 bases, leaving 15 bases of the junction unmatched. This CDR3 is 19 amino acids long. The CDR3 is CAWSFPASGRDRFYNEQFF. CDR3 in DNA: TGTGCCTGGAGTTTCCCGGCTAGCGGGAGGGATAGGTTTTACAATGAGCAGTTCTTC.

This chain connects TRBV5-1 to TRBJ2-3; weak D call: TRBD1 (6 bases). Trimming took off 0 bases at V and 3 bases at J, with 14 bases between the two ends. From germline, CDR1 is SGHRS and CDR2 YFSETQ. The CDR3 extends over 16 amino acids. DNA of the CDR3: TGCGCCAGCAGCTTGGGGACAGCCTTACCGACAGATACGCAGTATTTT. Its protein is CASSLGTALPTDTQYF.

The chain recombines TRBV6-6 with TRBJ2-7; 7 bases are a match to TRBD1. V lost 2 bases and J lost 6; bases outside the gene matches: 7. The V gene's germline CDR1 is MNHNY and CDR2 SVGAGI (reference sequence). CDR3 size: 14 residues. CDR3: CASSYNGQEGEQYF. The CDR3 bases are TGTGCCAGCAGTTACAATGGACAGGAAGGCGAGCAGTACTTC.

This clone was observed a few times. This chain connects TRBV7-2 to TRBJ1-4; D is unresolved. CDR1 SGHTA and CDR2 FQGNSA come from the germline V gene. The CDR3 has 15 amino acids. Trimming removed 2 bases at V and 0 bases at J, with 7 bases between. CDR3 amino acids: CASSLHRATNEKLFF. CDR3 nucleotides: TGTGCCAGCAGCTTACATCGGGCAACTAATGAAAAACTGTTTTTT.

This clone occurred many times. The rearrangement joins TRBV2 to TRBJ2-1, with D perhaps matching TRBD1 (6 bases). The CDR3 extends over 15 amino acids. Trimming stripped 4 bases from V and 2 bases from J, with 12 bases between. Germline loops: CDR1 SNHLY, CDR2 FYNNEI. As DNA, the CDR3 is TGTGCCAGCAGTGGGCGACAGGTAACCTACAATGAGCAGTTCTTC. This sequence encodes CASSGRQVTYNEQFF.

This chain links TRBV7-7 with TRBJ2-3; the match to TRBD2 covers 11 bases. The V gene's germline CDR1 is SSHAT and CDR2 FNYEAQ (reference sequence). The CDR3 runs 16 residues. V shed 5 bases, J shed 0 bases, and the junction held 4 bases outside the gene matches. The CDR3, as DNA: TGTGCCAGCAGCAAGGGACTAGCGGCTAGCACAGATACGCAGTATTTT. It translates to CASSKGLAASTDTQYF.